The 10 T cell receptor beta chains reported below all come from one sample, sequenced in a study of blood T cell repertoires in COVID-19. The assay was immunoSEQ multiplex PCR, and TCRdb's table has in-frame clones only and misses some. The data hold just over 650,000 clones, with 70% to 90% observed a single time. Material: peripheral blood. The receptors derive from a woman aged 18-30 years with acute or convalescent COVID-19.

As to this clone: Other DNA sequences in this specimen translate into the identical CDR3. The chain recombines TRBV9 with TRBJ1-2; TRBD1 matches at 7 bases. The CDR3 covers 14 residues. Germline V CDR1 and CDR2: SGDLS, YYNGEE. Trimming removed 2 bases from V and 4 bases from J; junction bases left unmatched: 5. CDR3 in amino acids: CASSVQGGSYGYTF. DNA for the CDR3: TGTGCCAGCAGCGTTCAAGGGGGCAGCTATGGCTACACCTTC.

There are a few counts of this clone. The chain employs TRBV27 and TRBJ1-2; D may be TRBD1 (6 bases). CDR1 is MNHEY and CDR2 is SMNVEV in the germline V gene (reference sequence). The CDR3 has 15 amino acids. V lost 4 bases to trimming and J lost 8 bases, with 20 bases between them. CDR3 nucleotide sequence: TGTGCCAGCAGTTCTCCCCAACAGGGAACGGAGGGCTACACCTTC. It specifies CASSSPQQGTEGYTF.

Written as DNA, the CDR3 is TGTGCCAGCAGCTTGGACTTCCAAGAGACCCAGTACTTC. Amino acids: CASSLDFQETQYF. This sequence joins TRBV5-4 and TRBJ2-5; D remains unclear. V lost 0 bases, J lost 1 base, and 4 bases lay in between. Germline lookup yields CDR1 SGHNT and CDR2 YYREEE (reference sequence). There are 13 residues in the CDR3.

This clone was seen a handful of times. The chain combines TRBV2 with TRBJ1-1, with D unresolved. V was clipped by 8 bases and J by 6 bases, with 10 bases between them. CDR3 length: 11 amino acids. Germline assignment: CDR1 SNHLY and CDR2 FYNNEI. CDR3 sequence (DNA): TGTGCCAGCCCTATGACATCTGAAGCTTTCTTT. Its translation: CASPMTSEAFF.

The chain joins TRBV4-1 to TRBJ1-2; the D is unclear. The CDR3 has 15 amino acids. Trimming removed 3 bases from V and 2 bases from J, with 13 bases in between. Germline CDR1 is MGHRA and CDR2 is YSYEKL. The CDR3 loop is CASSHVGRSNYGYTF. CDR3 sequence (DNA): TGCGCCAGCAGCCATGTAGGCAGGTCCAACTATGGCTACACCTTC.

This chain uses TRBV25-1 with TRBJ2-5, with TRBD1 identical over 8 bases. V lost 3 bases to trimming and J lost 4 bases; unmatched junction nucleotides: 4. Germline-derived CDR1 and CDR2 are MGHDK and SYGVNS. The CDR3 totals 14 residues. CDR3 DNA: TGTGCCAGCAGTGACCGTCAGGGGGCAGAGACCCAGTACTTC. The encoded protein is CASSDRQGAETQYF.

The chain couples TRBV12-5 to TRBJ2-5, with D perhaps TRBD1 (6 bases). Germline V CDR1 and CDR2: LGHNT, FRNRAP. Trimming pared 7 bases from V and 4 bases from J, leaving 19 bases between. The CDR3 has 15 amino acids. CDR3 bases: TGTGCTAGTGTCCTCTCGACAGGAAACTCAGAGACCCAGTACTTC. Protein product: CASVLSTGNSETQYF.

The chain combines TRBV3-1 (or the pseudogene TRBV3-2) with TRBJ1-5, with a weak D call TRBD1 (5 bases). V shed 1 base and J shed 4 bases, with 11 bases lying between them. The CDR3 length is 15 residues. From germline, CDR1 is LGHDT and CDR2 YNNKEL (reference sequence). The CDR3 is CASSQGGISNQPQHF. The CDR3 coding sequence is TGTGCCAGCAGCCAAGGGGGCATCTCAAATCAGCCCCAGCATTTT.

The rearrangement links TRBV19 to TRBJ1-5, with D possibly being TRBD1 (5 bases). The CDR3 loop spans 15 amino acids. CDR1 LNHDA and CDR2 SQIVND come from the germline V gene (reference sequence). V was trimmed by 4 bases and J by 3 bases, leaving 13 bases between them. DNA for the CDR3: TGTGCCAGTAGTAACGGGGGGAATGCCAATCAGCCCCAGCATTTT. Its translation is CASSNGGNANQPQHF.

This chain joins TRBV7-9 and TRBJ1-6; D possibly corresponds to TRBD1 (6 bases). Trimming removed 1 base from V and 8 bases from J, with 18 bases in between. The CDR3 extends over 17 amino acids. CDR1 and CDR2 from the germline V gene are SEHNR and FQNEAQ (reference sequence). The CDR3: CASSLGGSRDIYSPLHF. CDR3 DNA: TGTGCCAGCAGCTTAGGGGGTAGCCGGGACATTTATTCACCCCTCCACTTT.